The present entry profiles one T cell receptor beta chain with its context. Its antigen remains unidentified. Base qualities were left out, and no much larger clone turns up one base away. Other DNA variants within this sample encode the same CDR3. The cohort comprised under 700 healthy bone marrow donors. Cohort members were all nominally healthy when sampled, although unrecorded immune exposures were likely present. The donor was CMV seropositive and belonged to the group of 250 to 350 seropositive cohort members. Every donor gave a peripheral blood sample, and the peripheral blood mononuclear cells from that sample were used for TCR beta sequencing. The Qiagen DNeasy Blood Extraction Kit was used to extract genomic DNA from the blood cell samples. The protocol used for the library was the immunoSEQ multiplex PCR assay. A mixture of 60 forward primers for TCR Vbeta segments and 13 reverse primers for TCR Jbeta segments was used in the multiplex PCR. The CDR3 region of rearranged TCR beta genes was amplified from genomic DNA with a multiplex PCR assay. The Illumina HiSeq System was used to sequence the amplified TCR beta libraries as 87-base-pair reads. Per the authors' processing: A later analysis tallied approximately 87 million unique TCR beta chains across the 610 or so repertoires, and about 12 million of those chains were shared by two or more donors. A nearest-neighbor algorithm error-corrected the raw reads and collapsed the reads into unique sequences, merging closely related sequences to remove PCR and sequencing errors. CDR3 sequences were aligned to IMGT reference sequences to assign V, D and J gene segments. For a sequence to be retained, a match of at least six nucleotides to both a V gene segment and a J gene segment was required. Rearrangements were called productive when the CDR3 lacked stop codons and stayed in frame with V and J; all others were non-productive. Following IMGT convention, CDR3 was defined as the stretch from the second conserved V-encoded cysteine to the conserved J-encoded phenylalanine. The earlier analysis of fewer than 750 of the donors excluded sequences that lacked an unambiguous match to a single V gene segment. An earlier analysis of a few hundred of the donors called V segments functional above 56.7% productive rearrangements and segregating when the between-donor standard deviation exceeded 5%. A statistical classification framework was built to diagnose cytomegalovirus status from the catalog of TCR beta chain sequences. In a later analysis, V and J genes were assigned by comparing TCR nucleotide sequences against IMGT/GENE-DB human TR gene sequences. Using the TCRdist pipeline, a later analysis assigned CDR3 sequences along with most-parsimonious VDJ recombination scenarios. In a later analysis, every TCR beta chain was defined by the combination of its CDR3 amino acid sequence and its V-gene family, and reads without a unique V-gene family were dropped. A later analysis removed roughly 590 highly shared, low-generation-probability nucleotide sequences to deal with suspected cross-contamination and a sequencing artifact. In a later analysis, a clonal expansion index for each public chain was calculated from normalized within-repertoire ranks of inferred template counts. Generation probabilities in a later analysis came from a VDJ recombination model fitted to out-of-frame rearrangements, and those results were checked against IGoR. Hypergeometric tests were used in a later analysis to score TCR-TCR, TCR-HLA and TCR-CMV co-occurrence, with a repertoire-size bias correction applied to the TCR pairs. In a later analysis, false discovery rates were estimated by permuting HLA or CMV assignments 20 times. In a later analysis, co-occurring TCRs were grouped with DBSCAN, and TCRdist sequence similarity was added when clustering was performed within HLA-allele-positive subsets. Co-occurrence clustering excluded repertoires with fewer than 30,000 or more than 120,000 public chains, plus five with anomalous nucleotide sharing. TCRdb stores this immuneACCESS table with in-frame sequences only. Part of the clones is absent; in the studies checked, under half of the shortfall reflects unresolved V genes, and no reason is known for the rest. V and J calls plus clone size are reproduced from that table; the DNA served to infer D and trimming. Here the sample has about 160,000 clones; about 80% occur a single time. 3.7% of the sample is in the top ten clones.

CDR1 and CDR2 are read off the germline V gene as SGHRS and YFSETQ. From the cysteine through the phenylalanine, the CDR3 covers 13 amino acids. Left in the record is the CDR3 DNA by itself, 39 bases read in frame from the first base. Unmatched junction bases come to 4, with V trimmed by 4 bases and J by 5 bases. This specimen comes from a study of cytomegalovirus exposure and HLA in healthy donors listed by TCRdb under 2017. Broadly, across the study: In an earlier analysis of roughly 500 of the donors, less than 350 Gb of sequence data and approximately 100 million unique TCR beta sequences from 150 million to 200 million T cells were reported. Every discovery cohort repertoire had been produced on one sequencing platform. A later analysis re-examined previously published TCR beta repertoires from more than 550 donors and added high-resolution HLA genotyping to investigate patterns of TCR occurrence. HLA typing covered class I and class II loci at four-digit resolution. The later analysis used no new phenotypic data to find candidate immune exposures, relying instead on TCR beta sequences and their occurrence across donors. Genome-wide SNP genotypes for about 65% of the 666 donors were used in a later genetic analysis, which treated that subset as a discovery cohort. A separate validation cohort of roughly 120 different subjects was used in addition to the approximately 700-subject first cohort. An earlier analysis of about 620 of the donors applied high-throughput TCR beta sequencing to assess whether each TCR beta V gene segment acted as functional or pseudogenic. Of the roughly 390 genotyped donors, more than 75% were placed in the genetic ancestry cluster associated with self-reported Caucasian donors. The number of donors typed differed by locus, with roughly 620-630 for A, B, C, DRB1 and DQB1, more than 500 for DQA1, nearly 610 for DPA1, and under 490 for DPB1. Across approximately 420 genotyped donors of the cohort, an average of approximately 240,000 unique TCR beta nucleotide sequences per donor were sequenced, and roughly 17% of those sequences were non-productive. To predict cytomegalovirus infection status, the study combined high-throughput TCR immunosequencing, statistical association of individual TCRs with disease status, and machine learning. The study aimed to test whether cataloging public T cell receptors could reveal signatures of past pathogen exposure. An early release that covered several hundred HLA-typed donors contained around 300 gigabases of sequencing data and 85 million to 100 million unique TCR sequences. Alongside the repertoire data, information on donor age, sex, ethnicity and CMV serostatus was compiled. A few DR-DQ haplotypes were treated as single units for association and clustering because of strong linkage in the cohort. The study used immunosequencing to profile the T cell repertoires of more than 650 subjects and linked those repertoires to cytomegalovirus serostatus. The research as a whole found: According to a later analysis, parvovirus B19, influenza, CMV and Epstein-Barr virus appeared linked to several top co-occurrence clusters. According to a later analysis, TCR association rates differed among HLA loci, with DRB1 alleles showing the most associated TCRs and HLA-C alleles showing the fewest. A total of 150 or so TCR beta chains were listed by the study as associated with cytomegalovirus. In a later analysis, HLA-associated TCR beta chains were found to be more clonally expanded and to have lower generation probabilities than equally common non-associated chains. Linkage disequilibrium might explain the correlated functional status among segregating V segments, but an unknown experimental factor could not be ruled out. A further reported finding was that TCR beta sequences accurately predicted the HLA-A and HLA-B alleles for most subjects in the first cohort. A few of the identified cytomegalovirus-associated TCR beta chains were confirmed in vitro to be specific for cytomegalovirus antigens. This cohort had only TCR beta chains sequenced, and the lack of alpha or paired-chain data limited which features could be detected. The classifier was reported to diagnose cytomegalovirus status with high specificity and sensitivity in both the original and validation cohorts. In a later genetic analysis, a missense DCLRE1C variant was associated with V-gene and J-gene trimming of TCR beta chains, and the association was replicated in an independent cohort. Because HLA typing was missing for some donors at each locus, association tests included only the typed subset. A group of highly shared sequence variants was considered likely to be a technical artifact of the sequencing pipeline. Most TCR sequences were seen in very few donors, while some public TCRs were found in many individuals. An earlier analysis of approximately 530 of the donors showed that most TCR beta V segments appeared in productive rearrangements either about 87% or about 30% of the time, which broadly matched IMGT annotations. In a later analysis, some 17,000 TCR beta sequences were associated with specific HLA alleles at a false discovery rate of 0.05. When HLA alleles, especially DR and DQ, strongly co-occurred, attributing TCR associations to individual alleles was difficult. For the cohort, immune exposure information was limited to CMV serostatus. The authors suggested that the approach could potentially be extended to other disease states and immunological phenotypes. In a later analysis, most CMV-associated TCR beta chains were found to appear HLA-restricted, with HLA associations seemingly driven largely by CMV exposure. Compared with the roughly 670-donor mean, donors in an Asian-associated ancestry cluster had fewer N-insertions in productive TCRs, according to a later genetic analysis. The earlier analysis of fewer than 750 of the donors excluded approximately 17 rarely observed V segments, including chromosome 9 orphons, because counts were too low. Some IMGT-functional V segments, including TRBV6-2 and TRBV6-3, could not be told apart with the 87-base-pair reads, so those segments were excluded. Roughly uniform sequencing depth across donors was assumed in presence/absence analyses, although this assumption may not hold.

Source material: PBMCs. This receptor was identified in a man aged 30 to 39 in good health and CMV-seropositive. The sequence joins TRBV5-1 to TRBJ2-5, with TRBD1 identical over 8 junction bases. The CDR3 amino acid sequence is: CASSLDRVETQYF. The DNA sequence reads TGCGCCAGCAGCCTGGACAGGGTGGAGACCCAGTACTTC. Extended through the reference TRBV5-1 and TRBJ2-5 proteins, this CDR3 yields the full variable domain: KAGVTQTPRYLIKTRGQQVTLSCSPISGHRSVSWYQQTPGQGLQFLFEYFSETQRNKGNFPGRFSGRQFSNSRSEMNVSTLELGDSALYLCASSLDRVETQYFGPGTRLLVL.